These T cell receptor beta chains were read from a single sample in a study of response to subunit inactivated influenza vaccine. A single record per CDR3 protein comes from TCRdb applying MiXCR to the RT-PCR reads. The sample holds around 520,000 distinct CDR3 sequences; about an eighth are singletons and the top ten take roughly 10%. Specimen: PBMCs from blood, collected on the day of vaccination. These receptors came from a man in his fifties or sixties who received an inactivated influenza vaccine. CDR3s include the opening cysteine and the closing phenylalanine or tryptophan. D genes are given only for firm matches. Not every row has a clone size; where given, it reads once, few, many or a size class.

abundance,d_gene,j_gene,v_gene,CDR3aa,CDR3nt
many,.,TRBJ1-1,TRBV5-6,CASSLASWGRTEAFF,TGTGCCAGCAGCTTGGCAAGCTGGGGGAGGACTGAAGCTTTCTTT
few,.,TRBJ2-1,TRBV10-3,CAISGILNEQFF,TGTGCCATCAGTGGAATCCTCAATGAGCAGTTCTTC
many,TRBD1,TRBJ2-5,TRBV9,CASSATGQETQYF,TGTGCCAGCAGCGCGACAGGGCAAGAGACCCAGTACTTC
few,.,TRBJ1-2,TRBV7-9,CASSGTEPTVNYGYTF,TGTGCCAGCAGCGGCACCGAACCGACGGTTAACTATGGCTACACCTTC
few,.,TRBJ2-2,TRBV12-3/TRBV12-4,CASSSQGPNTGELFF,TGTGCCAGCAGTTCGCAGGGCCCGAACACCGGGGAGCTGTTTTTT
few,TRBD2,TRBJ2-3,TRBV11-2,CASSRRTSGARIPDTQYF,TGTGCCAGCAGCCGGCGGACTAGCGGGGCCCGGATCCCAGATACGCAGTATTTT
.,TRBD1,TRBJ2-2,TRBV6-1,CASKGTVNTGELFF,TGTGCCAGCAAGGGGACAGTGAACACCGGGGAGCTGTTTTTT
many,.,TRBJ1-1,TRBV11-2,CASSPPGGKNTEAFF,TGTGCCAGCAGCCCCCCCGGGGGGAAGAACACTGAAGCTTTCTTT
.,.,TRBJ2-5,TRBV11-2,CASSSTPAWGTQYF,TGTGCCAGCAGCTCCACCCCAGCGTGGGGGACCCAGTACTTC
few,TRBD1,TRBJ2-1,TRBV28,CASRLDRADNEQFF,TGTGCCAGCAGATTGGACAGGGCCGACAATGAGCAGTTCTTC
.,.,TRBJ2-2,TRBV20-1,CSAREGGSIGELFF,TGCAGTGCTAGAGAAGGGGGGAGTATCGGGGAGCTGTTTTTT
many,.,TRBJ1-4,TRBV5-1,CASSLGQESEKLFF,TGCGCCAGCAGCTTGGGGCAGGAAAGTGAAAAACTGTTTTTT
few,TRBD1,TRBJ1-1,TRBV20-1,CSARDRLWAGTGDGEAFF,TGCAGTGCTAGAGATCGGCTTTGGGCCGGGACAGGGGACGGAGAAGCTTTCTTT
.,.,TRBJ2-1,TRBV20-1,CSARDLASPFNEQFF,TGCAGTGCTAGAGACCTAGCGTCGCCTTTCAATGAGCAGTTCTTC
.,TRBD2,TRBJ2-2,TRBV15,CATSRTSAGELFF,TGTGCCACCAGCCGGACTAGCGCCGGGGAGCTGTTTTTT
few,.,TRBJ2-7,TRBV5-1,CASSLTTGTASYEQYF,TGCGCCAGCAGCCTCACGACAGGAACCGCTTCCTACGAGCAGTACTTC
few,.,TRBJ1-2,TRBV28,CASSLQGFGYGYTF,TGTGCCAGCAGTTTACAGGGGTTCGGCTATGGCTACACCTTC
many,.,TRBJ2-3,TRBV20-1,CAETVTDTQYF,TGCGCTGAGACAGTCACAGATACGCAGTATTTT
.,.,TRBJ2-5,TRBV27,CASSSDRTKKETQYF,TGTGCCAGCAGTTCCGACAGGACCAAAAAAGAGACCCAGTACTTC
few,.,TRBJ2-5,TRBV6-1,CASSELGQGETQYF,TGTGCCAGCAGTGAATTGGGTCAGGGGGAGACCCAGTACTTC
many,.,TRBJ2-7,TRBV29-1,CSVVTPATYEQYF,TGCAGCGTTGTGACGCCGGCTACCTACGAGCAGTACTTC
few,.,TRBJ2-3,TRBV24-1,CATSDTRQGTDTQYF,TGTGCCACCAGTGATACCCGACAGGGCACAGATACGCAGTATTTT
few,TRBD1,TRBJ1-2,TRBV7-8,CASSRGQGYGYTF,TGTGCCAGCAGCCGCGGACAGGGCTATGGCTACACCTTC
.,TRBD2,TRBJ2-5,TRBV10-3,CATGTSGGAQETQYF,TGTGCCACCGGGACTAGCGGGGGGGCTCAAGAGACCCAGTACTTC
.,.,TRBJ2-2,TRBV10-3,CAIAWGTGELFF,TGTGCCATCGCTTGGGGGACCGGGGAGCTGTTTTTT
.,.,TRBJ2-5,TRBV15,CATSRGQEAQYF,TGTGCCACCAGCAGAGGACAGGAGGCCCAGTACTTC
.,.,TRBJ1-5,TRBV6-2/TRBV6-3,CASRAWDLRDQPQHF,TGTGCCAGCAGGGCCTGGGACCTCAGGGATCAGCCCCAGCATTTT
few,TRBD2,TRBJ2-1,TRBV6-2/TRBV6-3,CASRLAGGQEQFF,TGTGCCAGCAGACTAGCGGGAGGGCAGGAGCAGTTCTTC
many,TRBD2,TRBJ2-1,TRBV5-1,CASSSGTSGRGFMNEQFF,TGCGCCAGCAGCTCCGGGACTAGCGGGAGGGGGTTTATGAATGAGCAGTTCTTC
.,TRBD2,TRBJ2-1,TRBV5-6,CASSLPGLASGEQFF,TGTGCCAGCAGCCTGCCGGGACTAGCTTCCGGTGAGCAGTTCTTC
.,.,TRBJ2-1,TRBV6-2/TRBV6-3,CASNRDSYNEQFF,TGTGCCAGCAATCGGGACTCCTACAATGAGCAGTTCTTC
many,.,TRBJ1-2,TRBV18,CASSQTGLEYGYTF,TGTGCCAGCTCACAAACAGGGTTGGAGTATGGCTACACCTTC
few,TRBD2,TRBJ2-3,TRBV12-3/TRBV12-4,CATGRAGPRGTDTQYF,TGTGCCACCGGACGAGCGGGACCCAGGGGCACAGATACGCAGTATTTT
many,.,TRBJ2-2,TRBV3-1,CASSAVGNGELFF,TGTGCCAGCAGCGCGGTTGGGAACGGGGAGCTGTTTTTT
.,TRBD1,TRBJ2-7,TRBV25-1,CASSEPGTGSYEQYF,TGTGCCAGCAGTGAACCCGGGACAGGCTCCTACGAGCAGTACTTC
few,.,TRBJ2-2,TRBV28,CASSFALLTGGELFF,TGTGCCAGCAGTTTTGCACTCCTGACAGGCGGGGAGCTGTTTTTT
.,.,TRBJ2-3,TRBV4-3,CASSQEAARASDTQYF,TGCGCCAGCAGCCAAGAGGCAGCCAGGGCATCAGATACGCAGTATTTT
many,.,TRBJ2-1,TRBV20-1,CSASPDTARWVRNEQFF,TGCAGTGCTAGTCCGGACACCGCTCGGTGGGTGAGGAATGAGCAGTTCTTC
.,TRBD2,TRBJ2-2,TRBV6-1,CASSASGKYPGELFF,TGTGCCAGCAGCGCTAGCGGGAAGTACCCCGGGGAGCTGTTTTTT
once,.,TRBJ2-1,TRBV27,CASGRGAVEQFF,TGTGCCAGCGGCCGGGGGGCGGTCGAGCAGTTCTTC
.,.,TRBJ2-7,TRBV20-1,CCARDPRAGHPYEQYF,TGCTGTGCTAGGGACCCCAGAGCGGGACACCCCTACGAGCAGTACTTC
.,.,TRBJ1-6,TRBV20-1,CSATLVYGPTSYNSPLHF,TGCAGTGCTACGCTCGTGTACGGACCGACCTCCTATAATTCACCCCTCCACTTT
.,TRBD1,TRBJ1-1,TRBV29-1,CSVADRLNTEAFF,TGCAGCGTTGCGGACAGGCTGAACACTGAAGCTTTCTTT
.,TRBD2,TRBJ2-2,TRBV7-8,CASNPPGLATTGELFF,TGTGCCAGCAACCCACCGGGACTAGCGACCACCGGGGAGCTGTTTTTT